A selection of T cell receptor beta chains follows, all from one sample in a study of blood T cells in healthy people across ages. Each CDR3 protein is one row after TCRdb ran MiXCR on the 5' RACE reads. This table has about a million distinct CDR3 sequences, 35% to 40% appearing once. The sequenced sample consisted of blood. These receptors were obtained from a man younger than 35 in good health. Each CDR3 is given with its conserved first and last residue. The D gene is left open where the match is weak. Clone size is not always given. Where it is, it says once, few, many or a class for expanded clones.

CDR3 DNA: TGTGCCAGCAGCTTAGCGGGGACGGTCAATGAGCAGTTCTTC
CDR3 protein: CASSLAGTVNEQFF
CDR3 length: 14
V gene: TRBV7-2
J gene: TRBJ2-1
D gene: -
clone size: many

CDR3 DNA: TGCAGTGCTAGGGGCAAAAGGGACACTGAAGCTTTCTTT
CDR3 protein: CSARGKRDTEAFF
CDR3 length: 13
V gene: TRBV20-1
J gene: TRBJ1-1
D gene: -
clone size: few

CDR3 DNA: TGTGCCAGCAGCCCAGCAGCCTATACGCAGTATTTT
CDR3 protein: CASSPAAYTQYF
CDR3 length: 12
V gene: TRBV14
J gene: TRBJ2-3
D gene: -
clone size: few

CDR3 DNA: TGTGCCAGCAGCCAAATCACGGGAACTGATGAAAAACTGTTTTTT
CDR3 protein: CASSQITGTDEKLFF
CDR3 length: 15
V gene: TRBV7-9
J gene: TRBJ1-4
D gene: -
clone size: -

CDR3 DNA: TGTGCCAGCAGGAGGACAGGGGGCACGAACACTGAAGCTTTCTTT
CDR3 protein: CASRRTGGTNTEAFF
CDR3 length: 15
V gene: TRBV2
J gene: TRBJ1-1
D gene: TRBD1
clone size: -

CDR3 DNA: TGCAGTGCTACGGACAGGGCTCCCTATGGCTACACCTTC
CDR3 protein: CSATDRAPYGYTF
CDR3 length: 13
V gene: TRBV20-1
J gene: TRBJ1-2
D gene: TRBD1
clone size: few

CDR3 DNA: TGCAGTGCTAGGGCCCCGAAAGGGGCCTCCTACGAGCAGTACTTC
CDR3 protein: CSARAPKGASYEQYF
CDR3 length: 15
V gene: TRBV20-1
J gene: TRBJ2-7
D gene: -
clone size: many

CDR3 DNA: TGCAGCGTTGAAGGGCAGGGTGGCCATGGCTACACCTTC
CDR3 protein: CSVEGQGGHGYTF
CDR3 length: 13
V gene: TRBV29-1
J gene: TRBJ1-2
D gene: -
clone size: -

CDR3 DNA: TGTGCCAGCAGCCAAGAGCTAGCGGGTTTGGCCCAGTACTTC
CDR3 protein: CASSQELAGLAQYF
CDR3 length: 14
V gene: TRBV3-1
J gene: TRBJ2-5
D gene: TRBD2
clone size: -

CDR3 DNA: TGTGCCAGCAGCTCGATAACCGGGACTAGCGATGAGCAGTACTTC
CDR3 protein: CASSSITGTSDEQYF
CDR3 length: 15
V gene: TRBV7-2
J gene: TRBJ2-5
D gene: TRBD2
clone size: -

CDR3 DNA: TGCGCCAGCGACGCGGGGGGGCCCTACAATGAGCAGTTCTTC
CDR3 protein: CASDAGGPYNEQFF
CDR3 length: 14
V gene: TRBV5-1
J gene: TRBJ2-1
D gene: TRBD2
clone size: few

CDR3 DNA: TGTGCCAGCTCACCGGGTAGTGGGAACACTGAAGCTTTCTTT
CDR3 protein: CASSPGSGNTEAFF
CDR3 length: 14
V gene: TRBV18
J gene: TRBJ1-1
D gene: -
clone size: -

CDR3 DNA: TGTGCCACCAGCAAGTTGACAGGGGTAGGAGATACGCAGTATTTT
CDR3 protein: CATSKLTGVGDTQYF
CDR3 length: 15
V gene: TRBV15
J gene: TRBJ2-3
D gene: TRBD1
clone size: -

CDR3 DNA: TGTGCCACCAGTGACCCAGGGAGGAGGACAGATACGCAGTATTTT
CDR3 protein: CATSDPGRRTDTQYF
CDR3 length: 15
V gene: TRBV24-1
J gene: TRBJ2-3
D gene: -
clone size: -

CDR3 DNA: TGTGCCAGCAGCTCAGACCGGGACACGCAACCTACAGATACGCAGTATTTT
CDR3 protein: CASSSDRDTQPTDTQYF
CDR3 length: 17
V gene: TRBV7-9
J gene: TRBJ2-3
D gene: -
clone size: once

CDR3 DNA: TGTGCCAGTAGTATAGAGACAGGGCAAAACACAGATACGCAGTATTTT
CDR3 protein: CASSIETGQNTDTQYF
CDR3 length: 16
V gene: TRBV19
J gene: TRBJ2-3
D gene: TRBD1
clone size: -

CDR3 DNA: TGCAGTGCTAGTAAATCGTACGAGCAGTACTTC
CDR3 protein: CSASKSYEQYF
CDR3 length: 11
V gene: TRBV20-1
J gene: TRBJ2-7
D gene: -
clone size: -

CDR3 DNA: TGTGCCAGCAGCCCGCAGGACAGGGGGGGAGTGACAGATACGCAGTATTTT
CDR3 protein: CASSPQDRGGVTDTQYF
CDR3 length: 17
V gene: TRBV7-3
J gene: TRBJ2-3
D gene: TRBD1
clone size: -

CDR3 DNA: TGTGCCATCAGTGATCCGGCCGTGACAGGGACTTATGGCTACACCTTC
CDR3 protein: CAISDPAVTGTYGYTF
CDR3 length: 16
V gene: TRBV10-3
J gene: TRBJ1-2
D gene: TRBD1
clone size: -

CDR3 DNA: TGTGCCAGCAGCTTAACGGGTAGCGGGGCCACAGATACGCAGTATTTT
CDR3 protein: CASSLTGSGATDTQYF
CDR3 length: 16
V gene: TRBV7-3
J gene: TRBJ2-3
D gene: TRBD2
clone size: -

CDR3 DNA: TGTGCCAGCTCCGAGGTTAGCCTCTCTGGGGCCAACGTCCTGACTTTC
CDR3 protein: CASSEVSLSGANVLTF
CDR3 length: 16
V gene: TRBV18
J gene: TRBJ2-6
D gene: -
clone size: few

CDR3 DNA: TGTGCCAGCAGCTCGAGGGAGGGGCGGTACTATGGCTACACCTTC
CDR3 protein: CASSSREGRYYGYTF
CDR3 length: 15
V gene: TRBV9
J gene: TRBJ1-2
D gene: -
clone size: few

CDR3 DNA: TGTGCCAGCAGTTCGCGGACAGGGAAGGCCTCCTATAATTCACCCCTCCACTTT
CDR3 protein: CASSSRTGKASYNSPLHF
CDR3 length: 18
V gene: TRBV12-3/TRBV12-4
J gene: TRBJ1-6
D gene: TRBD1
clone size: few

CDR3 DNA: TGTGCCAGCAGTACCGAGCTGGGGGATAATTCACCCCTCCACTTT
CDR3 protein: CASSTELGDNSPLHF
CDR3 length: 15
V gene: TRBV6-2/TRBV6-3
J gene: TRBJ1-6
D gene: -
clone size: -

CDR3 DNA: TGTGCCAGCAGCTTAGAGGTGGGCGACACTGAAGCTTTCTTT
CDR3 protein: CASSLEVGDTEAFF
CDR3 length: 14
V gene: TRBV11-2
J gene: TRBJ1-1
D gene: -
clone size: -

CDR3 DNA: TGTGCCAGCAGGTCCGGACAACACGATCAGCCCCAGCATTTT
CDR3 protein: CASRSGQHDQPQHF
CDR3 length: 14
V gene: TRBV6-6
J gene: TRBJ1-5
D gene: -
clone size: -

CDR3 DNA: TGTGCCCGCATCCATAGCCGGGACATAGGCGGCTACACCTTC
CDR3 protein: CARIHSRDIGGYTF
CDR3 length: 14
V gene: TRBV2
J gene: TRBJ1-2
D gene: -
clone size: -

CDR3 DNA: TGTGCCAGCAGCCACCTAATAGGGGGGACAGAAAGGCTTGAGTCACCAGATACGCAGTATTTT
CDR3 protein: CASSHLIGGTERLESPDTQYF
CDR3 length: 21
V gene: TRBV3-1
J gene: TRBJ2-3
D gene: -
clone size: -

CDR3 DNA: TGCGCCAGCAGCTTTCGGGGGTGGAGCACAGATACGCAGTATTTT
CDR3 protein: CASSFRGWSTDTQYF
CDR3 length: 15
V gene: TRBV5-1
J gene: TRBJ2-3
D gene: -
clone size: -

CDR3 DNA: TGCAGTGCTAGAGATCGAGGGCGGGGTTCTGAAGCTTTCTTT
CDR3 protein: CSARDRGRGSEAFF
CDR3 length: 14
V gene: TRBV20-1
J gene: TRBJ1-1
D gene: -
clone size: -

CDR3 DNA: TGTGCCAGCAGCCCACAGGTTCCGAGCACAGATACGCAGTATTTT
CDR3 protein: CASSPQVPSTDTQYF
CDR3 length: 15
V gene: TRBV3-1
J gene: TRBJ2-3
D gene: -
clone size: few

CDR3 DNA: TGCGCCAGCAGCAACCAAGCGTCTAGCGAAGAGACCCAGTACTTC
CDR3 protein: CASSNQASSEETQYF
CDR3 length: 15
V gene: TRBV5-1
J gene: TRBJ2-5
D gene: -
clone size: -

CDR3 DNA: TGCAGTGCCCCGAGCAGCGGGGGTCCTCAAGAGACCCAGTACTTC
CDR3 protein: CSAPSSGGPQETQYF
CDR3 length: 15
V gene: TRBV20-1
J gene: TRBJ2-5
D gene: TRBD2
clone size: few

CDR3 DNA: TGTGCCAGCAGCACCAGTGTCACTGAAGCTTTCTTT
CDR3 protein: CASSTSVTEAFF
CDR3 length: 12
V gene: TRBV7-9
J gene: TRBJ1-1
D gene: -
clone size: -

CDR3 DNA: TGTGCCAGCAGCTTAGCGCAGGGGTTGCGTCCCGGGGAGCTGTTTTTT
CDR3 protein: CASSLAQGLRPGELFF
CDR3 length: 16
V gene: TRBV7-2
J gene: TRBJ2-2
D gene: -
clone size: -

CDR3 DNA: TGCGCCAGCAGTCAGGGTGGCACATCTACTTCACCCATCCACTTT
CDR3 protein: CASSQGGTSTSPIHF
CDR3 length: 15
V gene: TRBV4-1
J gene: TRBJ1-6
D gene: -
clone size: -

CDR3 DNA: TGTGCCATAGGCTCCGGGATTAGCAACACCGGGGAGCTGTTTTTT
CDR3 protein: CAIGSGISNTGELFF
CDR3 length: 15
V gene: TRBV10-3
J gene: TRBJ2-2
D gene: -
clone size: -

CDR3 DNA: TGCAGTGCTAGAGATCCCGGCAGGGCGAACACCGGGGAGCTGTTTTTT
CDR3 protein: CSARDPGRANTGELFF
CDR3 length: 16
V gene: TRBV20-1
J gene: TRBJ2-2
D gene: -
clone size: once

CDR3 DNA: TGTGCCAGCAGGTTCACAGGGGGCGCGGAGACCCAGTACTTC
CDR3 protein: CASRFTGGAETQYF
CDR3 length: 14
V gene: TRBV7-2
J gene: TRBJ2-5
D gene: TRBD1
clone size: -

CDR3 DNA: TGTGCCAGCACCCCCAGGGTCGGGGAGCTGTTTTTT
CDR3 protein: CASTPRVGELFF
CDR3 length: 12
V gene: TRBV6-2/TRBV6-3
J gene: TRBJ2-2
D gene: -
clone size: -

CDR3 DNA: TGCGCCAGCAGCCAAGATCGCGGGCGGGGGGGAAACAATGAGCAGTTCTTC
CDR3 protein: CASSQDRGRGGNNEQFF
CDR3 length: 17
V gene: TRBV4-1
J gene: TRBJ2-1
D gene: TRBD2
clone size: -

CDR3 DNA: TGTGCCAGCAGCCGTATCGGGACAGCCGAAGATACGCAGTATTTT
CDR3 protein: CASSRIGTAEDTQYF
CDR3 length: 15
V gene: TRBV11-1
J gene: TRBJ2-3
D gene: TRBD1
clone size: few

CDR3 DNA: TGTGCCAGCAGCCAAGGACTAGCGGGGGTGCAGTACTTC
CDR3 protein: CASSQGLAGVQYF
CDR3 length: 13
V gene: TRBV14
J gene: TRBJ2-7
D gene: TRBD2
clone size: -

CDR3 DNA: TGTGCCAGCAGTTTCACGGCCACCGGGGAGCTGTTTTTT
CDR3 protein: CASSFTATGELFF
CDR3 length: 13
V gene: TRBV12-3/TRBV12-4
J gene: TRBJ2-2
D gene: -
clone size: few